The rows below give T cell receptor beta chains drawn from one sample of a study of beta chain features in type 1 diabetes. The repertoire was sequenced with immunoSEQ multiplex PCR; TCRdb's copy has only in-frame clones and lacks some. The table has 130,000 to 150,000 clones, roughly 10% seen once; the top ten hold roughly 1.4%. The sequencing input was naive CD4+ T cells from blood. The receptors were sampled from a man aged 18-30 years in good health. The CDR3 runs from the conserved cysteine through the conserved F or W. D genes are given only for firm matches. Rows may omit the clone size; those that give it use once, few, many or a size class.

clone size: few
D gene: TRBD2
V gene: TRBV7-2
J gene: TRBJ2-1
CDR3 protein: CASSPIPGLARNEQFF
CDR3 DNA: TGTGCCAGCAGCCCGATACCTGGACTAGCCCGGAATGAGCAGTTCTTC

clone size: .
D gene: TRBD1
V gene: TRBV19
J gene: TRBJ1-5
CDR3 protein: CASSIGGTGVSQPQHF
CDR3 DNA: TGTGCCAGTAGTATTGGGGGGACAGGGGTCAGCCAGCCCCAGCATTTT

clone size: few
D gene: .
V gene: TRBV19
J gene: TRBJ1-4
CDR3 protein: CASLRGGRLFF
CDR3 DNA: TGTGCCAGTCTCCGAGGGGGAAGACTGTTTTTT

clone size: .
D gene: TRBD1
V gene: TRBV27
J gene: TRBJ1-5
CDR3 protein: CASSSTGYQPQHF
CDR3 DNA: TGTGCCAGCAGTTCGACAGGGTATCAGCCCCAGCATTTT

clone size: few
D gene: .
V gene: TRBV28
J gene: TRBJ1-2
CDR3 protein: CASSPRQLYGYTF
CDR3 DNA: TGTGCCAGCAGCCCTAGACAGCTCTATGGCTACACCTTC

clone size: few
D gene: .
V gene: TRBV6-5
J gene: TRBJ2-3
CDR3 protein: CASRTSTTDTQYF
CDR3 DNA: TGTGCCAGCAGGACATCTACCACAGATACGCAGTATTTT

clone size: few
D gene: TRBD2
V gene: TRBV10-2
J gene: TRBJ2-7
CDR3 protein: CASSESWRGGLKVEQYF
CDR3 DNA: TGCGCCAGCAGTGAGTCGTGGCGGGGGGGCCTAAAGGTCGAGCAGTACTTC

clone size: .
D gene: .
V gene: TRBV5-1
J gene: TRBJ2-2
CDR3 protein: CASSLTRELNTGELFF
CDR3 DNA: TGCGCCAGCAGCTTGACCCGGGAATTGAACACCGGGGAGCTGTTTTTT

clone size: few
D gene: .
V gene: TRBV19
J gene: TRBJ1-1
CDR3 protein: CASSKNTEAFF
CDR3 DNA: TGTGCCAGTTCCAAGAACACTGAAGCTTTCTTT

clone size: .
D gene: TRBD2
V gene: TRBV2
J gene: TRBJ2-7
CDR3 protein: CASRLRLAGGYEQYF
CDR3 DNA: TGTGCCAGCAGACTAAGACTAGCGGGGGGCTACGAGCAGTACTTC

clone size: .
D gene: .
V gene: TRBV4-2
J gene: TRBJ1-4
CDR3 protein: CASSQEITGTNEKLFF
CDR3 DNA: TGTGCCAGCAGCCAAGAGATCACGGGAACTAATGAAAAACTGTTTTTT

clone size: .
D gene: TRBD2
V gene: TRBV5-6
J gene: TRBJ2-1
CDR3 protein: CASSPRTSGGSYNEQFF
CDR3 DNA: TGTGCCAGCAGCCCCCGGACTAGCGGGGGGTCATACAATGAGCAGTTCTTC

clone size: many
D gene: TRBD1
V gene: TRBV29-1
J gene: TRBJ1-5
CDR3 protein: CSAGEGGGQPQHF
CDR3 DNA: TGCAGCGCAGGGGAAGGGGGCGGTCAGCCCCAGCATTTT

clone size: many
D gene: .
V gene: TRBV2
J gene: TRBJ2-7
CDR3 protein: CASRPRGYEQYF
CDR3 DNA: TGTGCCAGCAGGCCTCGGGGCTACGAGCAGTACTTC

clone size: few
D gene: TRBD2
V gene: TRBV29-1
J gene: TRBJ2-1
CDR3 protein: CSGLAGGHYNEQFF
CDR3 DNA: TGCAGCGGACTAGCGGGGGGACACTACAATGAGCAGTTCTTC

clone size: .
D gene: TRBD2
V gene: TRBV9
J gene: TRBJ2-1
CDR3 protein: CASSVVAAGGPTEQFF
CDR3 DNA: TGTGCCAGCAGCGTAGTGGCAGCGGGGGGGCCAACTGAGCAGTTCTTC

clone size: few
D gene: TRBD1
V gene: TRBV12-5
J gene: TRBJ2-3
CDR3 protein: CASGPGQGVADTQYF
CDR3 DNA: TGTGCTAGTGGCCCCGGACAGGGGGTGGCAGATACGCAGTATTTT

clone size: .
D gene: .
V gene: TRBV19
J gene: TRBJ1-2
CDR3 protein: CASSTPAGGLNYGYTF
CDR3 DNA: TGTGCCAGTAGTACCCCGGCCGGGGGGTTGAACTATGGCTACACCTTC

clone size: .
D gene: TRBD1
V gene: TRBV19
J gene: TRBJ2-7
CDR3 protein: CASSTGTVAYEQYF
CDR3 DNA: TGTGCCAGTAGTACCGGGACAGTAGCCTACGAGCAGTACTTC

clone size: many
D gene: TRBD2
V gene: TRBV2
J gene: TRBJ2-7
CDR3 protein: CASSEAGGGYEQYF
CDR3 DNA: TGTGCCAGCAGTGAAGCCGGCGGGGGATACGAGCAGTACTTC

clone size: few
D gene: TRBD1
V gene: TRBV19
J gene: TRBJ2-4
CDR3 protein: CASSMPGTVPLAKNIQYF
CDR3 DNA: TGTGCCAGTTCTATGCCCGGGACAGTTCCTTTAGCCAAAAACATTCAGTACTTC

clone size: .
D gene: .
V gene: TRBV19
J gene: TRBJ2-2
CDR3 protein: CASNNAGQNTGELFF
CDR3 DNA: TGTGCCAGTAATAATGCCGGACAGAACACCGGGGAGCTGTTTTTT

clone size: .
D gene: TRBD2
V gene: TRBV11-1
J gene: TRBJ2-3
CDR3 protein: CASSRSGGRADTQYF
CDR3 DNA: TGTGCCAGCAGCCGTAGCGGGGGAAGAGCAGATACGCAGTATTTT

clone size: many
D gene: .
V gene: TRBV15
J gene: TRBJ1-2
CDR3 protein: CATSRAYPNRDWNGYTF
CDR3 DNA: TGTGCCACCAGCAGAGCCTACCCAAACCGGGACTGGAATGGCTACACCTTC

clone size: .
D gene: .
V gene: TRBV29-1
J gene: TRBJ2-1
CDR3 protein: CSVARGLGNEQFF
CDR3 DNA: TGCAGCGTTGCCAGGGGTTTGGGCAATGAGCAGTTCTTC

clone size: many
D gene: TRBD2
V gene: TRBV10-3
J gene: TRBJ2-2
CDR3 protein: CAITAGLAGTGELFF
CDR3 DNA: TGTGCCATCACCGCGGGACTAGCGGGGACCGGGGAGCTGTTTTTT

clone size: many
D gene: .
V gene: TRBV18
J gene: TRBJ2-3
CDR3 protein: CASSPPGADTQYF
CDR3 DNA: TGTGCCAGCTCACCACCGGGGGCGGATACGCAGTATTTT

clone size: .
D gene: .
V gene: TRBV5-1
J gene: TRBJ2-3
CDR3 protein: CASSFLRNTQYF
CDR3 DNA: TGCGCCAGCAGCTTCCTTAGAAATACGCAGTATTTT

clone size: .
D gene: .
V gene: TRBV7-9
J gene: TRBJ1-5
CDR3 protein: CASSLGQNNQPQHF
CDR3 DNA: TGTGCCAGCAGCTTAGGACAGAACAATCAGCCCCAGCATTTT

clone size: few
D gene: TRBD1
V gene: TRBV4-3
J gene: TRBJ1-2
CDR3 protein: CASSHPRTGGFYGYTF
CDR3 DNA: TGCGCCAGCAGCCATCCCCGGACAGGGGGCTTCTATGGCTACACCTTC

clone size: .
D gene: .
V gene: TRBV27
J gene: TRBJ2-7
CDR3 protein: CASRSEGNTAYEQYF
CDR3 DNA: TGTGCCAGCCGGTCGGAGGGCAATACTGCCTACGAGCAGTACTTC